A single sample gave rise to the 27 T cell receptor beta chains below, sequenced in a study of blood T cell repertoires in COVID-19. Generated by immunoSEQ multiplex PCR, the TCRdb table keeps only in-frame clones and is missing some. The sample yields about 58,000 clones, around 85% seen once. Sequencing was done on a sample of peripheral blood. Receptor source: a woman aged 65 to 85 with active COVID-19.

This clone was detected only a few times. The rearrangement joins TRBV7-9 to TRBJ1-1, with no clear D. The CDR3 spans 14 residues. CDR1 is SEHNR and CDR2 is FQNEAQ in the germline V gene (reference sequence). Trimming left V 3 bases short and J 1 base short, with 9 bases between. The CDR3 bases are TGTGCCAGCAGCTTCTGGCCGTCGAACACTGAAGCTTTCTTT. This sequence encodes CASSFWPSNTEAFF.

The chain has TRBV30 and TRBJ2-3; D is perhaps TRBD2 (6 bases). Between the trimmed V and J ends, which lost 1 base and 0 bases, there was a span of 20 bases. The CDR3 contains 18 residues. Germline V gene lookup returns CDR1 GTSNPN and CDR2 SVGIG (reference sequence). CDR3 sequence reads: CAWSEWRGSGVSTDTQYF. The CDR3 region has the DNA TGTGCCTGGAGTGAGTGGAGGGGTAGCGGAGTTAGCACAGATACGCAGTATTTT.

This clone was seen a single time. The V call is TRBV28, the J call TRBJ1-2; a weak D match, TRBD1 (5 bases). The CDR3 is 14 amino acids. Trimming took off 8 bases at V and 4 bases at J, with 17 bases between the two ends. The germline CDR1 and CDR2 sequences are MDHEN and SYDVKM. The CDR3 DNA sequence: TGTGCCAGCTGGCTAATGGGGGGAGGCTATGGCTACACCTTC. Its translation: CASWLMGGGYGYTF.

The J gene is TRBJ2-3, the V gene TRBV9, with D perhaps TRBD1 (6 bases). Trimming pared 6 bases from V and 4 bases from J, leaving 12 bases between. Germline V lookup: CDR1 SGDLS, CDR2 YYNGEE. The CDR3 is 13 amino acids. CDR3 residues: CASNRDAADTQYF. CDR3 nucleotide sequence: TGTGCCAGCAACAGGGACGCGGCAGATACGCAGTATTTT.

The chain recombines TRBV9 with TRBJ1-2, with 9 nucleotides matching TRBD1. The CDR3 is made up of 15 amino acids. Trimming cost V 0 bases and J 2 bases; bases outside gene matches: 2. Germline V gives CDR1 SGDLS, CDR2 YYNGEE. Here the CDR3 DNA reads TGTGCCAGCAGCGTAGACGGGACAGGGAACTATGGCTACACCTTC. As protein: CASSVDGTGNYGYTF.

This chain connects TRBV5-1 to TRBJ1-1, with a tentative D call TRBD1 (6 bases). The CDR3 contains 14 residues. Germline V gene lookup returns CDR1 SGHRS and CDR2 YFSETQ. V lost 1 base, J lost 6 bases, and 13 bases lay in between. CDR3 DNA sequence: TGCGCCAGCAGCTTGTCACAGGGAGGGTCTGAAGCTTTCTTT. Translating gives CASSLSQGGSEAFF.

In this sample, this clone turned up a few times. This rearrangement joins TRBV14 to TRBJ2-7; 10 bases are shared with TRBD2. Germline V gene lookup returns CDR1 SGHDN and CDR2 FVKESK. This CDR3 is built from 14 residues. Losses at the gene ends were 4 bases for V and 3 bases for J; bases not matched to a gene: 3. CDR3 sequence: CASSPLAGVYEQYF. CDR3 DNA sequence: TGTGCCAGCAGCCCTCTAGCGGGAGTCTACGAGCAGTACTTC.

The gene calls are TRBV7-3 and TRBJ2-1, with a weak D call TRBD2 (6 bases). Germline CDR1 is SGHTA and CDR2 is FQGTGA. Deletions cut 2 bases from V and 2 bases from J, with 7 bases between. This CDR3 comprises 14 residues. CDR3 nucleotides: TGTGCCAGCAGCTTACTAGCGACCTACAATGAGCAGTTCTTC. Its translation: CASSLLATYNEQFF.

The chain couples TRBV29-1 to TRBJ2-7, with TRBD2 matching over 7 bases. Unmatched junction bases numbered 8, after V lost 4 bases and J lost 2 bases. The CDR3 runs to 14 residues. Germline V CDR1 and CDR2: SQVTM, ANQGSEA. For the CDR3, the DNA is TGCAGCGTTGCCAGGGACTACTCTACCTACGAGCAGTACTTC. The encoded protein is CSVARDYSTYEQYF.

The V call is TRBV6-5, the J call TRBJ2-2, with D hard to call. This CDR3 region has 11 residues. Germline V gene lookup returns CDR1 MNHEY and CDR2 SVGAGI. Trimming took 7 bases from V and 11 from J, leaving 11 bases between them. The CDR3 DNA follows: TGTGCCAGCACCCTGGGCAGAGAGCTGTTTTTT. Encoded protein: CASTLGRELFF.

The chain joins TRBV7-8 to TRBJ1-5; no definite D call. The V end was cut by 0 bases, the J end by 6 bases, with 6 bases between. Germline values: CDR1 SGHVS, CDR2 FQNEAQ. This CDR3 is built from 13 residues. As DNA, the CDR3 is TGTGCCAGCAGCTTAGCGATGAGTCAGCCCCAGCATTTT. This encodes CASSLAMSQPQHF. The full variable domain, completed using reference TRBV7-8 and TRBJ1-5, is GAGVSQSPRYKVAKRGQDVALRCDPISGHVSLFWYQQALGQGPEFLTYFQNEAQLDKSGLPSDRFFAERPEGSVSTLKIQRTQQEDSAVYLCASSLAMSQPQHFGDGTRLSIL.

The chain combines TRBV27 with TRBJ2-5, with D possibly TRBD1 on 6 matching bases. From germline, CDR1 is MNHEY and CDR2 SMNVEV (reference sequence). Trimming removed 3 bases at V and 7 bases at J, with 21 bases between. This CDR3 region has 16 residues. The CDR3 nucleotides read TGTGCCAGCAGTTTGGCACCAGGGGCGGACCTCGGGACCCAGTACTTC. This gives the protein CASSLAPGADLGTQYF.

V and J are TRBV10-1 and TRBJ1-2, with 11 bases aligning to TRBD1. The V and J ends lost 1 base and 9 bases, in that order; junction bases with no gene match: 4. The CDR3 runs 14 residues. Germline V CDR1 and CDR2: WNHNN, SYGVQD (reference sequence). CDR3 loop: CASSELGTGGSYTF. Written as DNA, the CDR3 is TGCGCCAGCAGTGAGTTAGGGACAGGGGGTAGCTACACCTTC.

V and J are TRBV11-1 and TRBJ2-7; D is undetermined. The CDR3 loop spans 14 amino acids. V shed 7 bases and J shed 0 bases, with 13 bases lying between them. The germline V gene has CDR1 SGHAT and CDR2 FQDESV (reference sequence). The CDR3 nucleotides read TGTGCCAGCACCTCTCGGGTCAGCTCCTACGAGCAGTACTTC. Translation gives CASTSRVSSYEQYF.

The V and J genes are TRBV7-2 and TRBJ2-3; the match to TRBD2 covers 11 bases. The germline gives CDR1 SGHTA, CDR2 FQGNSA. V was pared by 4 bases and J by 4 bases, with 10 bases of the junction left unmatched. CDR3 length: 17 residues. CDR3 loop: CASSSQGGLAVPDTQYF. In nucleotides, the CDR3 is TGTGCCAGCAGCTCCCAGGGGGGACTAGCGGTCCCAGATACGCAGTATTTT.

This chain joins TRBV9 and TRBJ2-3; D not resolved. The CDR3 is made up of 13 amino acids. With 2 bases removed from V and 3 bases from J, the gap between germline ends came to 7 bases. CDR1 is SGDLS, CDR2 YYNGEE, per germline. This CDR3 is CASSVSGTDTQYF. The DNA for the CDR3 is TGTGCCAGCAGCGTGTCCGGGACAGATACGCAGTATTTT.

The rearrangement uses TRBV14 and TRBJ2-2, with 8 bases identical to TRBD2. The germline gives CDR1 SGHDN, CDR2 FVKESK. The V and J ends lost 4 bases and 3 bases, in that order; junction bases with no gene match: 10. The CDR3 is made up of 17 amino acids. The chain's CDR3 is CASSRHRGAGDTGELFF. CDR3 DNA: TGTGCCAGCAGCCGACACCGGGGAGCGGGAGACACCGGGGAGCTGTTTTTT.

The chain combines TRBV5-8 with TRBJ1-5; possible D gene TRBD1, 6 bases. Germline lookup yields CDR1 SGHTS and CDR2 YDEGEE. Trimming cost V 0 bases and J 6 bases, with 16 bases left between them. There are 16 residues in the CDR3. The CDR3 nucleotides are TGTGCCAGCAGCTTGGCACTCCGCAGGGGTGGTCAGCCCCAGCATTTT. Translating gives CASSLALRRGGQPQHF.

About this clone itself: The junction does not match germline at one end; this may be a read error. The chain combines TRBV28 with TRBJ1-6; 8 positions agree with TRBD1. The germline V gene encodes CDR1 MDHEN and CDR2 SYDVKM. The CDR3 runs 16 residues. The CDR3 sequence is CATGEMGTGADSPLHF. DNA of the CDR3: TGTGCCACCGGGGAAATGGGGACAGGCGCCGATTCGCCCCTCCACTTT.

The gene calls are TRBV7-2 and TRBJ1-5, with 9 bases aligning to TRBD1. With V trimmed by 4 bases and J by 2 bases, 6 bases remained unmatched. Germline values: CDR1 SGHTA, CDR2 FQGNSA. This CDR3 is built from 16 residues. Written as DNA, the CDR3 is TGTGCCAGCAGCTGGACAGGGGCACGGGGCAATCAGCCCCAGCATTTT. It encodes CASSWTGARGNQPQHF.

The J gene is TRBJ2-2, the V gene TRBV5-4; the D is unclear. The length of the CDR3 is 13 residues. Germline CDR1 reads SGHNT; CDR2 reads YYREEE (reference sequence). V was pared by 1 base and J by 6 bases, with 7 bases between. CDR3: CASSLIVAGELFF. The CDR3 nucleotides read TGTGCCAGCAGCTTGATAGTGGCCGGGGAGCTGTTTTTT.

The rearrangement joins TRBV2 to TRBJ1-5; no clear D. Germline CDR1 SNHLY, CDR2 FYNNEI. CDR3 length: 13 residues. Trimming removed 2 bases from V and 4 bases from J, with 6 bases in between. DNA for the CDR3: TGTGCCAGCAGTGAAACAAGAAATCAGCCCCAGCATTTT. Its protein is CASSETRNQPQHF.

J is TRBJ1-4 and V is TRBV2; 9 positions match TRBD1. Trimming cost V 7 bases and J 7 bases; bases outside gene matches: 4. Germline-derived CDR1 and CDR2 are SNHLY and FYNNEI. The CDR3 has 13 residues. CDR3 loop: CASIRDRVEKLFF. The CDR3 DNA reads as TGTGCCAGCATCCGGGACAGGGTTGAAAAACTGTTTTTT. The variable domain in full, completed from reference TRBV2 and TRBJ1-4, reads EPEVTQTPSHQVTQMGQEVILRCVPISNHLYFYWYRQILGQKVEFLVSFYNNEISEKSEIFDDQFSVERPDGSNFTLKIRSTKLEDSAMYFCASIRDRVEKLFFGSGTQLSVL.

The chain joins TRBV7-9 to TRBJ1-4; TRBD1 matches 11 bases. The CDR3 runs 14 residues. CDR1 SEHNR and CDR2 FQNEAQ come from the germline V gene (reference sequence). Germline trimming cut 5 bases from V and 6 bases from J; bases unmatched to any gene: 2. The CDR3 protein is CASSAGQGDEKLFF. The CDR3 region has the DNA TGTGCCAGCAGCGCGGGACAGGGGGATGAAAAACTGTTTTTT.

This chain joins TRBV6-5 and TRBJ1-6; 8 nucleotides match TRBD1. V lost 2 bases, J lost 15 bases, and 12 bases stayed unmatched. Looked up from germline, CDR1 is MNHEY and CDR2 is SVGAGI. The CDR3 consists of 15 residues. In DNA form, the CDR3 reads TGTGCCAGCAGTTACGCGACAGGGGATGGGGCCATCCTCCACTTT. Residues: CASSYATGDGAILHF.

The chain has TRBV15 and TRBJ2-1; 9 positions agree with TRBD1. The germline CDR1 and CDR2 sequences are LNHNV and YYDKDF (reference sequence). V lost 4 bases, J lost 7 bases, and 11 bases stayed unmatched. The CDR3 sequence is 16 residues long. The CDR3 sequence: CATSTWGQGEGNEQFF. The CDR3 DNA reads as TGTGCCACCAGCACATGGGGACAGGGCGAGGGGAATGAGCAGTTCTTC.

This sequence joins TRBV30 and TRBJ1-1; the D gene is possibly TRBD1 (5 bases). This CDR3 has 11 amino acids. Germline CDR1 and CDR2: GTSNPN and SVGIG (reference sequence). Deletions cut 7 bases from V and 1 base from J, with 7 bases between. DNA for the CDR3: TGTGCCTCTCAGGGGAACACTGAAGCTTTCTTT. It encodes CASQGNTEAFF.